The rows below give T cell receptor beta chains drawn from one sample of a study of cytomegalovirus exposure and HLA in healthy donors. Data came from immunoSEQ multiplex PCR; TCRdb stores just in-frame clones and leaves some out. The table lists 150,000 to 200,000 clones, about 85% of them singletons, with around a sixth in the top ten. Sequenced material: PBMCs. The receptors were sampled from a man in his late teens or twenties in good health and CMV-seropositive. Each CDR3 is given with its conserved first and last residue. A D gene is named only where the DNA matches it firmly. A row's size may be missing; if present it is once, few, many or a size class.

>TRBV18|.|TRBJ1-2|.
CASSPPGGGYTF
TGTGCCAGCTCTCCCCCAGGAGGTGGCTACACCTTC
>TRBV7-9|.|TRBJ2-7|.
CASSLGPDRTYEQYF
TGTGCCAGCAGCTTAGGGCCGGACAGAACCTACGAGCAGTACTTC
>TRBV6-5|once|TRBJ2-7|TRBD1
CASRSGQGQSHEQYF
TGTGCCAGCAGGAGTGGACAGGGGCAATCCCACGAGCAGTACTTC
>TRBV27|.|TRBJ2-3|.
CASSYRVGDTQYF
TGTGCCAGCAGTTACAGGGTCGGCGATACGCAGTATTTT
>TRBV28|.|TRBJ2-1|TRBD2
CASSSVGFPGLVAYPNEQFF
TGTGCCAGCAGCTCGGTGGGGTTTCCCGGACTAGTCGCTTACCCCAATGAGCAGTTCTTC
>TRBV5-3|few|TRBJ1-5|.
CARSLGGGMSNQPQHF
TGTGCCAGAAGCTTGGGTGGGGGGATGAGTAATCAGCCCCAGCATTTT
>TRBV19|.|TRBJ1-1|.
CASSDRGFTEAFF
TGTGCCAGTAGTGACAGAGGTTTCACTGAAGCTTTCTTT
>TRBV7-9|once|TRBJ2-2|.
CASSAQGRSGELFF
TGTGCCAGCAGCGCACAGGGGAGGTCCGGGGAGCTGTTTTTT
>TRBV6-1|.|TRBJ2-7|.
CASSRGPSYEQYF
TGTGCCAGCAGCAGGGGCCCTTCCTACGAGCAGTACTTC
>TRBV15|.|TRBJ1-1|.
CATSRDNGGAEAFF
TGTGCCACCAGCAGAGATAATGGGGGGGCTGAAGCTTTCTTT
>TRBV7-6|.|TRBJ2-2|TRBD1
CASSLSPDRVRGTGELFF
TGTGCCAGCAGCTTATCGCCGGACAGGGTGCGTGGCACCGGGGAGCTGTTTTTT
>TRBV28|.|TRBJ2-7|TRBD1
CASSSRDSYSAF
TGTGCCAGCAGTTCCCGGGACAGCTACTCAGCCTTC
>TRBV29-1|.|TRBJ1-1|TRBD1
CSVYRTGAPRSEAFF
TGCAGCGTTTACCGGACAGGGGCTCCTAGGAGTGAAGCTTTCTTT
>TRBV7-9|.|TRBJ2-5|TRBD1
CASSSTGGEETQYF
TGTGCCAGCAGCTCAACAGGGGGCGAAGAGACCCAGTACTTC
>TRBV28|.|TRBJ2-7|TRBD2
CASSGSSSGTIYEQYF
TGTGCCAGCAGTGGATCTTCTAGCGGGACGATCTACGAGCAGTACTTC
>TRBV27|.|TRBJ2-7|.
CASSFGNRFYEQYF
TGTGCCAGCAGTTTTGGGAACAGGTTCTACGAGCAGTACTTC
>TRBV19|.|TRBJ2-2|.
CASSITGAGGTGELFF
TGTGCCAGTAGTATCACAGGGGCGGGGGGCACCGGGGAGCTGTTTTTT
>TRBV27|.|TRBJ1-4|.
CASSADRSNEKLFF
TGTGCCAGCAGTGCCGACAGATCCAATGAAAAACTGTTTTTT
>TRBV21-1|.|TRBJ2-7|.
CASSKVMTGAYEQYF
TGTGCCAGCAGCAAAGTTATGACAGGGGCCTACGAGCAGTACTTC
>TRBV7-9|.|TRBJ2-7|.
CASSLRQMSSYEQYF
TGTGCCAGCAGCCTCAGACAGATGAGCTCCTACGAGCAGTACTTC
>TRBV28|few|TRBJ2-4|TRBD1
CASPVYGTGLHIQYF
TGTGCCAGCCCAGTTTACGGGACAGGGCTACACATTCAGTACTTC
>TRBV19|.|TRBJ2-7|TRBD1
CASSPLDREAEQYF
TGTGCCAGTAGTCCCTTGGACAGGGAGGCCGAGCAGTACTTC
>TRBV5-1|.|TRBJ1-4|.
CASSLAGDDSEKLFF
TGCGCCAGCAGCTTGGCAGGGGACGATAGTGAAAAACTGTTTTTT
>TRBV6-5|.|TRBJ1-1|TRBD1
CASSSQGGGAFF
TGTGCCAGCAGCTCACAGGGGGGGGGAGCTTTCTTT
>TRBV5-1|.|TRBJ2-2|TRBD1
CASSFTGENTGELFF
TGCGCCAGCAGCTTCACAGGGGAGAACACCGGGGAGCTGTTTTTT
>TRBV4-1|.|TRBJ2-3|.
CASSPLQGKQYF
TGCGCCAGCAGCCCTCTACAGGGTAAACAGTATTTT
>TRBV29-1|.|TRBJ2-1|.
CSGRREWAYNEQFF
TGCAGCGGACGAAGGGAGTGGGCCTACAATGAGCAGTTCTTC
>TRBV11-1|once|TRBJ2-7|TRBD2
CASSHGGAGYEQYF
TGTGCCAGCAGCCACGGGGGGGCAGGTTACGAGCAGTACTTC
>TRBV28|.|TRBJ1-5|TRBD1
CASSYDRAFGQPQHF
TGTGCCAGCAGTTACGACAGGGCCTTTGGCCAGCCCCAGCATTTT
>TRBV7-2|.|TRBJ2-7|.
CASSRQVGTTLSEQYF
TGTGCCAGCAGCCGTCAAGTGGGGACAACTTTGAGCGAGCAGTACTTC
>TRBV27|.|TRBJ2-7|TRBD2
CASMGLAGVYEQYF
TGTGCCAGCATGGGGTTAGCGGGGGTGTACGAGCAGTACTTC
>TRBV27|.|TRBJ2-1|.
CASSTVSVYNEQFF
TGTGCCAGCAGCACGGTCAGCGTGTACAATGAGCAGTTCTTC
>TRBV7-9|.|TRBJ1-4|.
CASSSTAAREKLFF
TGTGCCAGCAGCTCGACAGCCGCTAGAGAAAAACTGTTTTTT
>TRBV11-2|.|TRBJ2-7|.
CASSFTDGNYEQYF
TGTGCCAGCAGCTTTACGGACGGGAACTACGAGCAGTACTTC
>TRBV4-1|.|TRBJ2-5|TRBD2
CASSQKKARGAQYF
TGCGCCAGCAGCCAAAAAAAGGCGCGGGGGGCCCAGTACTTC
>TRBV10-2|.|TRBJ2-5|.
CASTDEGVKETQYF
TGCGCCAGCACTGACGAAGGGGTAAAGGAGACCCAGTACTTC
>TRBV6-1|.|TRBJ2-3|.
CASSETTPRDTQYF
TGTGCCAGCAGTGAAACCACCCCTAGGGATACGCAGTATTTT
>TRBV28|.|TRBJ1-2|.
CASSPRQGYTF
TGTGCCAGCAGTCCGAGGCAGGGATACACCTTC
>TRBV4-2|.|TRBJ1-5|TRBD1
CASSQDGTAYQPQHF
TGTGCCAGCAGCCAAGATGGGACAGCCTATCAGCCCCAGCATTTT
>TRBV19|.|TRBJ1-2|.
CASSIGRNYGYTF
TGTGCCAGTAGTATCGGGAGGAACTATGGCTACACCTTC
>TRBV6-6|.|TRBJ2-7|TRBD2
CASAGTRLSREQYF
TGTGCCAGCGCCGGGACTAGACTTTCACGCGAGCAGTACTTC
>TRBV7-9|once|TRBJ2-1|TRBD2
CASSHTAGVYNEQFF
TGTGCCAGCAGTCACACCGCGGGGGTCTACAATGAGCAGTTCTTC
>TRBV5-4|.|TRBJ1-4|.
CASSSAGGTNEKLFF
TGTGCCAGCAGCTCGGCTGGGGGGACTAATGAAAAACTGTTTTTT